This TCR beta chain was captured in a study of shared clonotypes between healthy human individuals. Study-level information: The study used three CD4 naive, three CD4 memory, two CD8 naive and one CD8 memory plate per donor.

V was pared by 4 bases and J by 0 bases, with 24 bases between. This CDR3 is built from 19 residues. Germline loops: CDR1 SGHRS, CDR2 YFSETQ. Naive CD8 cells, CD45RO-negative and positively selected for CCR7, excluded terminally differentiated effector memory CD45RA+ cells. TCRdb's table, derived via immunoSEQ multiplex PCR, lists solely in-frame clones and lacks some. Of about 2.1 million clones in the sample, about 94% were seen once. The sample comprised naive CD8+ T cells from PBMCs. This rearrangement joins TRBV5-1 to TRBJ2-3; possible D gene TRBD1, 6 bases. This clonotype was obtained from a man between 18 and 29 years old in good health. Some clones in this sample may be carry-over from other donors' samples. CDR3 sequence: CASSVTPGHRDSSTDTQYF. CDR3 DNA sequence: TGCGCCAGCAGCGTGACCCCCGGTCACAGGGATTCTAGCACAGATACGCAGTATTTT.